These T cell receptor beta chains were read from a single sample in a study of glioma-infiltrating T cells. TCRdb ran MiXCR on the multiplex PCR reads and lists one entry per CDR3 protein. The sample has approximately 400,000 distinct CDR3 sequences; roughly 41% are singletons. Sequenced: glioma tissue, nonneoplastic brain tissue, or PBMCs (not recorded which). These receptors came from a human donor with low-grade glioma or glioblastoma, undergoing nonglioma brain surgery, or in good health (not recorded which). The CDR3 runs from the conserved cysteine through the conserved F or W. A D gene is named only where the DNA matches it firmly. The size field is filled for only some rows; it gives once, few, many or a size class.

v_gene: TRBV28; j_gene: TRBJ2-7; d_gene: -; abundance: few; CDR3nt: TGTGCCAGCGGCAGAGCGGCCTACGAGCAGTACTTC; CDR3aa: CASGRAAYEQYF
v_gene: TRBV6-2/TRBV6-3; j_gene: TRBJ2-2; d_gene: -; abundance: many; CDR3nt: TGTGCCAGCAGTCCTCGGATCGGGGAGCTGTTTTTT; CDR3aa: CASSPRIGELFF
v_gene: TRBV28; j_gene: TRBJ2-3; d_gene: TRBD1; abundance: many; CDR3nt: TGTGCCAGCACCTCCTCCGGGACAGTGGAGTCCACAGATACGCAGTATTTT; CDR3aa: CASTSSGTVESTDTQYF
v_gene: TRBV28; j_gene: TRBJ2-7; d_gene: -; abundance: -; CDR3nt: TGTGCCAGCAGTTTGCTAGCGCGGACCTACGAGCAGTACTTC; CDR3aa: CASSLLARTYEQYF
v_gene: TRBV18; j_gene: TRBJ2-6; d_gene: -; abundance: -; CDR3nt: TGTGCCAGCTCACCACTGGTGGGGGGGGCCAACGTCCTGACTTTC; CDR3aa: CASSPLVGGANVLTF
v_gene: TRBV18; j_gene: TRBJ2-1; d_gene: -; abundance: few; CDR3nt: TGTGCCAGCTCCCGAAACCCGGGCAAAGTCAATGAGCAGTTCTTC; CDR3aa: CASSRNPGKVNEQFF
v_gene: TRBV6-2/TRBV6-3; j_gene: TRBJ2-1; d_gene: -; abundance: -; CDR3nt: TGTGCCAGCAGTCCCCGAGGTGGGCCCTCCCACAATGAGCAGTTCTTC; CDR3aa: CASSPRGGPSHNEQFF
v_gene: TRBV4-1; j_gene: TRBJ1-6; d_gene: -; abundance: -; CDR3nt: TGCGCCAGTTCCCCGGAGGGCCATAATTCACCCCTCCACTTT; CDR3aa: CASSPEGHNSPLHF
v_gene: TRBV7-9; j_gene: TRBJ1-1; d_gene: TRBD1; abundance: -; CDR3nt: TGTGCCAGCAGCCTCGACAGGGGAGACACTGAAGCTTTCTTT; CDR3aa: CASSLDRGDTEAFF
v_gene: TRBV7-9; j_gene: TRBJ1-2; d_gene: -; abundance: -; CDR3nt: TGTGCCAGCAGCCGGACGGCTTCGAACTATGGCTACACCTTC; CDR3aa: CASSRTASNYGYTF
v_gene: TRBV14; j_gene: TRBJ1-1; d_gene: -; abundance: few; CDR3nt: TGTGCCAGCAGCCTCGGGGCACCTTCTGAAGCTTTCTTT; CDR3aa: CASSLGAPSEAFF
v_gene: TRBV20-1; j_gene: TRBJ2-1; d_gene: TRBD2; abundance: -; CDR3nt: TGCAGTGCGGGACTAGCGGATAAGCAGTTCTTC; CDR3aa: CSAGLADKQFF
v_gene: TRBV6-1; j_gene: TRBJ2-1; d_gene: -; abundance: few; CDR3nt: TGTGCCAGCAGTTCGTCAGGAGATCCATACAATGAGCAGTTCTTC; CDR3aa: CASSSSGDPYNEQFF
v_gene: TRBV4-1; j_gene: TRBJ1-2; d_gene: -; abundance: -; CDR3nt: TGCGCCAGCAGCCAAGATCCCCAGGGCAACTATGGCTACACCTTC; CDR3aa: CASSQDPQGNYGYTF
v_gene: TRBV7-8; j_gene: TRBJ2-2; d_gene: -; abundance: -; CDR3nt: TGTGCCAGCAGGCAGACAGTCACCGGGGAGCTGTTTTTT; CDR3aa: CASRQTVTGELFF
v_gene: TRBV20-1; j_gene: TRBJ2-5; d_gene: -; abundance: -; CDR3nt: TGCAGTGCTAGAGATCCGCTAGCTGGTTCGGAGACCCAGTACTTC; CDR3aa: CSARDPLAGSETQYF
v_gene: TRBV4-1; j_gene: TRBJ1-5; d_gene: -; abundance: -; CDR3nt: TGCGCCAGCAGCCAAGCCTTGACAGAAAGCAATCAGCCCCAGCATTTT; CDR3aa: CASSQALTESNQPQHF
v_gene: TRBV20-1; j_gene: TRBJ1-2; d_gene: TRBD1; abundance: few; CDR3nt: TGCAGTGCTAGGGGACAGCAGAACTATGGCTACACCTTC; CDR3aa: CSARGQQNYGYTF
v_gene: TRBV6-5; j_gene: TRBJ2-7; d_gene: -; abundance: -; CDR3nt: TGTGCCAGCAGTTACTCGGCGACAGGGAGGGGAGAGCTGTACTTC; CDR3aa: CASSYSATGRGELYF
v_gene: TRBV20-1; j_gene: TRBJ2-7; d_gene: -; abundance: few; CDR3nt: TGCAGTGCCCTTCAGGGCACCTACGAGCAGTACTTC; CDR3aa: CSALQGTYEQYF
v_gene: TRBV12-3/TRBV12-4; j_gene: TRBJ1-1; d_gene: -; abundance: -; CDR3nt: TGTGCCAGCAGTCCCGTTACCCTCAACACTGAAGCTTTCTTT; CDR3aa: CASSPVTLNTEAFF
v_gene: TRBV7-2; j_gene: TRBJ1-2; d_gene: TRBD1; abundance: -; CDR3nt: TGTGCCAGCAGCCAGGACAGGGTGTATGGCTACACCTTC; CDR3aa: CASSQDRVYGYTF
v_gene: TRBV9; j_gene: TRBJ1-3; d_gene: -; abundance: once; CDR3nt: TGTGCCAGCAGCGTAGAGGGCCAACCTGGAAACACCATATATTTT; CDR3aa: CASSVEGQPGNTIYF
v_gene: TRBV11-2; j_gene: TRBJ1-1; d_gene: -; abundance: -; CDR3nt: TGTGCCAGCAGCCCCGCGGGGGGTTTCGTCGAAGCTTTCTTT; CDR3aa: CASSPAGGFVEAFF
v_gene: TRBV29-1; j_gene: TRBJ2-7; d_gene: TRBD2; abundance: -; CDR3nt: TGCAGCGTACGACTAGCGGCTGACTACGAGCAGTACTTC; CDR3aa: CSVRLAADYEQYF
v_gene: TRBV28; j_gene: TRBJ1-2; d_gene: -; abundance: once; CDR3nt: TGTGCCAGCAGTTTAAATCACCAAGGCTATGGCTACACCTTC; CDR3aa: CASSLNHQGYGYTF
v_gene: TRBV19; j_gene: TRBJ2-7; d_gene: TRBD2; abundance: -; CDR3nt: TGTGCCAGTAGTATACTGGCTAGCGGAGCAGCCTACGAGCAGTACTTC; CDR3aa: CASSILASGAAYEQYF
v_gene: TRBV5-4; j_gene: TRBJ1-1; d_gene: -; abundance: -; CDR3nt: TGTGCCAGCAGCCCTGGAGGGGACATCGCCACTGAAGCTTTCTTT; CDR3aa: CASSPGGDIATEAFF
v_gene: TRBV7-2; j_gene: TRBJ1-1; d_gene: TRBD1; abundance: many; CDR3nt: TGTGCCAGCAGCCTTATGACAGGGGGAACTGAAGCTTTCTTT; CDR3aa: CASSLMTGGTEAFF
v_gene: TRBV11-2; j_gene: TRBJ1-2; d_gene: -; abundance: -; CDR3nt: TGTGCCAGCAGCTCCGCAAGACAGACAGCCTATGGCTACACCTTC; CDR3aa: CASSSARQTAYGYTF
v_gene: TRBV7-3; j_gene: TRBJ1-1; d_gene: -; abundance: -; CDR3nt: TGTGCCAGCAGCTTGACCCCCCGAGGGGAGGGGGACACTGAAGGTTTCTTT; CDR3aa: CASSLTPRGEGDTEGFF
v_gene: TRBV20-1; j_gene: TRBJ1-2; d_gene: -; abundance: -; CDR3nt: TGCAGTGCTATAGCCGGGACTATGGACTATGGCTGCACCTTC; CDR3aa: CSAIAGTMDYGCTF
v_gene: TRBV29-1; j_gene: TRBJ2-2; d_gene: -; abundance: -; CDR3nt: TGCAGCGTTGTTTTACAGATAAACACCGGGGAGCTGTTTTTT; CDR3aa: CSVVLQINTGELFF
v_gene: TRBV28; j_gene: TRBJ2-3; d_gene: -; abundance: many; CDR3nt: TGTGCCAGCAGTTCCCCGGGCAGGACAGATACGCAGTATTTT; CDR3aa: CASSSPGRTDTQYF